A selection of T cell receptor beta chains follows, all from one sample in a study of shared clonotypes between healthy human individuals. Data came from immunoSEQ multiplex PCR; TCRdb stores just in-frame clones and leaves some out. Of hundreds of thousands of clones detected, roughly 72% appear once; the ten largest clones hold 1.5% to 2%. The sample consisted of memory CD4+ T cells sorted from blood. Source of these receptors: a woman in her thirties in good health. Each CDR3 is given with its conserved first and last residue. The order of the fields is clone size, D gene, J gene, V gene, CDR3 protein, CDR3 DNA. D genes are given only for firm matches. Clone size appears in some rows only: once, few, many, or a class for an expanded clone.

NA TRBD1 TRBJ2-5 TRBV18 CASSPGQGLQETQYF TGTGCCAGCTCACCGGGACAGGGGCTCCAAGAGACCCAGTACTTC
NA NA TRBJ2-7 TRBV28 CASSRTGPSDEQYF TGTGCCAGCAGTCGAACGGGACCGTCTGATGAGCAGTACTTC
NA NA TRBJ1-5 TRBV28 CASRDPYRDSFSNQPQHF TGTGCCAGTAGAGACCCTTACCGGGACTCCTTTAGCAATCAGCCCCAGCATTTT
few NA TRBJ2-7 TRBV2 CASQQEVRPYEQYF TGTGCCAGCCAGCAAGAAGTCAGGCCCTACGAGCAGTACTTC
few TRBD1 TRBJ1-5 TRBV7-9 CASSPGQGDQPQHF TGTGCCAGCAGCCCGGGACAGGGAGATCAGCCCCAGCATTTT
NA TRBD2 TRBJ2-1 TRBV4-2 CASSQTRGEAYNEQFF TGTGCCAGCAGCCAAACGCGGGGGGAAGCCTACAATGAGCAGTTCTTC
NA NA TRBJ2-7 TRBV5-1 CASGNGTLSSYEQYF TGCGCCAGCGGAAACGGGACTCTCAGCTCCTACGAGCAGTACTTC
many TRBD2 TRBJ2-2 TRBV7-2 CASSLGLAGGPRTGELFF TGTGCCAGCAGCTTGGGACTAGCGGGAGGGCCTAGGACCGGGGAGCTGTTTTTT
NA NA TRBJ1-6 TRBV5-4 CASSQDVNSPLHF TGTGCCAGCAGCCAAGATGTCAATTCACCCCTCCACTTT
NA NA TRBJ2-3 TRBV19 CASSISGGYSTDTQYF TGTGCCAGTAGTATATCTGGCGGATATAGCACAGATACGCAGTATTTT
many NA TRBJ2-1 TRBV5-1 CASSLDSSSYNEQFF TGCGCCAGCAGCTTGGACTCGAGCTCCTACAATGAGCAGTTCTTC
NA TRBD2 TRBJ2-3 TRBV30 CAWSELAGPTDTQYF TGTGCCTGGAGCGAACTAGCGGGGCCCACAGATACGCAGTATTTT
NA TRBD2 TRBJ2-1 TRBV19 CASSIGAGGPGDEQFF TGTGCCAGTAGTATAGGTGCGGGAGGGCCGGGTGATGAGCAGTTCTTC
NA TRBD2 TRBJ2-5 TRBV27 CASRSHSGGRKETQYF TGTGCCAGCAGGAGTCATAGCGGGGGGCGTAAAGAGACCCAGTACTTC
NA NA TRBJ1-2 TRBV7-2 CASSLSAALSEGYTF TGTGCCAGCTCGCTTAGCGCTGCACTCTCGGAAGGCTACACCTTC
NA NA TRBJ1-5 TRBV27 CASSLSRSNQPQHF TGTGCCAGCAGTTTAAGTAGAAGCAATCAGCCCCAGCATTTT
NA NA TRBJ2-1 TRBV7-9 CASSLELKGEQFF TGTGCCAGCAGCCTAGAGCTGAAAGGTGAGCAGTTCTTC
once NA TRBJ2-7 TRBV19 CASSSRRKEEQYF TGTGCCAGTAGTTCGCGGAGGAAAGAGGAGCAGTACTTC
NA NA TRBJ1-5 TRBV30 CAWQEGRHQPQHF TGTGCCTGGCAAGAAGGGCGCCATCAGCCCCAGCATTTT
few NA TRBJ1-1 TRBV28 CASIGVLDTEAFF TGTGCCAGCATCGGGGTTTTGGACACTGAAGCTTTCTTT
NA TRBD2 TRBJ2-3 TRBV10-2 CASSRAGGTDTQYF TGCGCCAGCAGTCGGGCGGGAGGCACAGATACGCAGTATTTT
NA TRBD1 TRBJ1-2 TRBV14 CASSQDPGTGAYGYTF TGTGCCAGCAGCCAAGACCCCGGGACAGGGGCCTATGGCTACACCTTC
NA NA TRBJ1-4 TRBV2 CASSEGPHAEKLFF TGTGCCAGCAGTGAAGGGCCGCACGCGGAAAAACTGTTTTTT
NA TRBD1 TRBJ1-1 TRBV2 CASSAGTGQTEAFF TGTGCCAGCAGTGCCGGGACAGGGCAGACTGAAGCTTTCTTT
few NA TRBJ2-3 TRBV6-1 CATDRRPTDTQYF TGTGCCACCGACAGACGACCGACAGATACGCAGTATTTT
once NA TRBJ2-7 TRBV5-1 CASRSGPYEQYF TGCGCCAGCAGAAGCGGACCCTACGAGCAGTACTTC
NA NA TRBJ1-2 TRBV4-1 CASSQEATKANYGYTF TGCGCCAGCAGCCAAGAGGCGACGAAAGCTAACTATGGCTACACCTTC
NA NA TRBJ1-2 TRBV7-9 CASSPGQSWGYTF TGTGCCAGCAGCCCCGGACAGTCTTGGGGCTACACCTTC
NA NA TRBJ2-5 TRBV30 CACGRDSRLEETQYF TGTGCCTGTGGACGGGACTCACGACTGGAAGAGACCCAGTACTTC
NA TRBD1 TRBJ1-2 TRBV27 CASSRHRDRDYGYTF TGTGCCAGCAGCCGACACCGGGACAGGGATTATGGCTACACCTTC
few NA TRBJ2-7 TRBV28 CASSLYSVRPNYEQYF TGTGCCAGCAGTTTATATAGCGTTAGACCCAACTACGAGCAGTACTTC
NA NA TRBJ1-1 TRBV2 CASSEYEIMNTEAFF TGTGCCAGCAGTGAATACGAGATTATGAACACTGAAGCTTTCTTT
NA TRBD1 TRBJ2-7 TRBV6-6 CASSYRDRGHEQYF TGTGCCAGCAGTTACCGGGACAGGGGTCACGAGCAGTACTTC
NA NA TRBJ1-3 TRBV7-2 CASSYDGGAGNTIYF TGTGCCAGCAGTTACGATGGGGGGGCTGGAAACACCATATATTTT
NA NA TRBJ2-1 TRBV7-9 CASSLDVGDNEQFF TGTGCCAGCAGCTTAGACGTAGGGGACAATGAGCAGTTCTTC
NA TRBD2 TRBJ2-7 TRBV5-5 CASSQDHGTSDEQYF TGTGCCAGCAGCCAAGATCACGGGACTAGCGATGAGCAGTACTTC
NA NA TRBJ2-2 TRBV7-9 CASSLVRGRTGELFF TGTGCCAGCAGCTTAGTGCGCGGGCGAACCGGGGAGCTGTTTTTT
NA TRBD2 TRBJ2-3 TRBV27 CASSPASGSRDTQYF TGTGCCAGCAGTCCCGCTAGCGGGAGCCGAGATACGCAGTATTTT
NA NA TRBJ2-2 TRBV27 CASSPSFYGELFF TGTGCCAGCAGTCCCTCTTTCTACGGGGAGCTGTTTTTT
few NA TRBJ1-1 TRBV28 CASSLNRDTEAFF TGTGCCAGCAGTTTAAACAGGGACACTGAAGCTTTCTTT
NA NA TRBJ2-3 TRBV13 CASALAEVSDTQYF TGTGCCAGCGCCTTGGCGGAGGTGTCAGATACGCAGTATTTT
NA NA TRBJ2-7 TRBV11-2 CASSARAQEGLFIYEQYF TGTGCCAGCAGCGCTAGAGCCCAGGAAGGACTTTTTATCTACGAGCAGTACTTC